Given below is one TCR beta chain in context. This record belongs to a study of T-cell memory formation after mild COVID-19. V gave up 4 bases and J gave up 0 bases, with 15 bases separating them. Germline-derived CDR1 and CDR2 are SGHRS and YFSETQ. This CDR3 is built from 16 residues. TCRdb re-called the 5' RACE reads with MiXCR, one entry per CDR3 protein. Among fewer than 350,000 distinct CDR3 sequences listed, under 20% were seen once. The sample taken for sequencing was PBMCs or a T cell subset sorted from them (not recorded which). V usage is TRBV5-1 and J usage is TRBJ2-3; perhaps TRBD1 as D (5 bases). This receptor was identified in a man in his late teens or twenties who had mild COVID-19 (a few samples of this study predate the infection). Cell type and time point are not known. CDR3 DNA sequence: TGCGCCAGCAGCCAAGGGGCATTCGCTAGCACAGATACGCAGTATTTT. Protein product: CASSQGAFASTDTQYF.